These 18 T cell receptor beta chains came from one sample sequenced in a study of radiation and T cells in renal cell carcinoma. The assay was immunoSEQ multiplex PCR, and TCRdb's table has in-frame clones only and misses some. In the table there are approximately 150,000 clones, 86% of which are singletons. The sample's time point: blood 4 weeks post-SBRT, at nephrectomy. The treatment is: 15 Gy SBRT to primary tumor, nephrectomy 4 weeks later. The material was blood, obtained from a patient whose treatment included radiotherapy and nephrectomy. Receptors were obtained from a woman between 50 and 59 years old with renal cell carcinoma.

This clone was seen once. This sequence joins TRBV5-8 and TRBJ2-5, with D possibly TRBD2 on 6 matching bases. CDR1 SGHTS and CDR2 YDEGEE come from the germline V gene. The CDR3 runs 16 residues. Trimming removed 0 bases at V and 5 bases at J, with 17 bases between. CDR3 DNA sequence: TGTGCCAGCAGCTTGGAAACAGGTGGAGGGATCGAGACCCAGTACTTC. The encoded protein is CASSLETGGGIETQYF.

The chain couples TRBV6-5 to TRBJ1-2; no firm D call. From germline, CDR1 is MNHEY and CDR2 SVGAGI. The V end lost 8 bases, the J end lost 2 bases, and 12 bases lay between the germline ends. This CDR3 spans 13 amino acids. CDR3 protein: CASLDLLNYGYTF. The CDR3 DNA reads as TGTGCCAGCCTCGACCTATTAAACTATGGCTACACCTTC.

The J gene is TRBJ2-3, the V gene TRBV5-8; unclear D gene. The CDR3 has 16 residues. V was cut by 0 bases and J by 0 bases, with 11 bases left in between. Germline V gene data show CDR1 as SGHTS and CDR2 as YDEGEE. CDR3 sequence reads: CASSLGIEQSTDTQYF. CDR3 nucleotides: TGTGCCAGCAGCTTGGGGATAGAGCAGAGCACAGATACGCAGTATTTT. The full variable domain, in which reference TRBV5-8 and TRBJ2-3 provide the parts outside the CDR3, is EAGVTQSPTHLIKTRGQQATLRCSPISGHTSVYWYQQALGLGLQFLLWYDEGEERNRGNFPPRFSGRQFPNYSSELNVNALELEDSALYLCASSLGIEQSTDTQYFGPGTRLTVL.

This chain joins TRBV27 and TRBJ1-2, with D possibly TRBD1 on 6 matching bases. With 8 bases removed from V and 8 bases from J, the gap between germline ends came to 15 bases. The CDR3 runs 12 residues. The germline CDR1 and CDR2 sequences are MNHEY and SMNVEV (reference sequence). CDR3 protein: CASATGLRGYTF. CDR3 bases: TGTGCCAGCGCCACAGGGTTAAGGGGCTACACCTTC.

As DNA, the CDR3 is TGTGCCAGCAGTTTTGCCAGGGTGCGTTTCACTGAAGCTTTCTTT. This codes for CASSFARVRFTEAFF. V usage is TRBV28 and J usage is TRBJ1-1, with D perhaps TRBD1 (5 bases). The length of the CDR3 is 15 residues. Deletions cut 3 bases from V and 4 bases from J, with 15 bases between. Germline CDR1 MDHEN, CDR2 SYDVKM.

The gene calls are TRBV7-7 and TRBJ2-7; 11 bases map to TRBD1. Per the germline V gene, CDR1 is SSHAT and CDR2 is FNYEAQ (reference sequence). The J segment lost 2 bases and the V segment lost 5 bases, leaving 2 bases of the junction unmatched. CDR3 length: 14 residues. The CDR3 coding sequence is TGTGCCAGCAGCCCGGGACAGGGGGCCTACGAGCAGTACTTC. This gives the protein CASSPGQGAYEQYF.

This chain links TRBV19 with TRBJ1-1, with TRBD1 matching 8 bases. The junction had 9 bases not matched to a gene; V was cut back by 5 bases and J by 7 bases. The CDR3 extends over 14 amino acids. From germline, CDR1 is LNHDA and CDR2 SQIVND (reference sequence). Here the CDR3 DNA reads TGTGCCAGTAGTGGCGCAGGGGGCGGCGATGAAGCTTTCTTT. It specifies CASSGAGGGDEAFF. Combining the CDR3 with reference TRBV19 and TRBJ1-1 gives the whole variable domain DGGITQSPKYLFRKEGQNVTLSCEQNLNHDAMYWYRQDPGQGLRLIYYSQIVNDFQKGDIAEGYSVSREKKESFPLTVTSAQKNPTAFYLCASSGAGGGDEAFFGQGTRLTVV.

The V call is TRBV19, the J call TRBJ2-3, with TRBD1 identical over 8 bases. This CDR3 spans 14 amino acids. V lost 4 bases, J lost 6 bases, and 6 bases stayed unmatched. Germline V gene sequence: CDR1 LNHDA, CDR2 SQIVND (reference sequence). The DNA of the CDR3 is TGTGCCAGTAGTACGGGTCAGGGGGCGGATACGCAGTATTTT. Protein product: CASSTGQGADTQYF.

CDR3 loop: CASSLGTDEIYNEQFF. CDR3 bases: TGCGCCAGCAGCCTCGGGACGGACGAGATCTACAATGAGCAGTTCTTC. The chain has TRBV4-1 and TRBJ2-1; D is tentatively TRBD1 or TRBD2 (5 bases each). Germline CDR1 reads MGHRA; CDR2 reads YSYEKL. The V gene lost 4 bases and the J gene lost 3 bases, with 16 bases spanning the gap. The CDR3 sequence is 16 residues long.

The V call is TRBV9, the J call TRBJ2-3, with D possibly being TRBD1 (5 bases). Deletions cut 3 bases from V and 4 bases from J, with 12 bases between. The V gene's germline CDR1 is SGDLS and CDR2 YYNGEE. The CDR3 loop spans 14 amino acids. In DNA, the CDR3 is TGTGCCAGCAGCGGGCAGGGCTCCGCAGATACGCAGTATTTT. Protein product: CASSGQGSADTQYF.

The chain uses TRBV5-1 and TRBJ2-2; D perhaps matches TRBD1 (6 bases). Germline CDR1 is SGHRS and CDR2 is YFSETQ. The V gene lost 4 bases and the J gene lost 6 bases, with 13 bases spanning the gap. The CDR3 has 14 residues. The CDR3 loop is CASSPLDSSGELFF. The CDR3 DNA reads TGCGCCAGCAGCCCTCTGGACAGCTCCGGGGAGCTGTTTTTT.

The V gene is TRBV27, the J gene TRBJ1-6, with D perhaps TRBD1 (5 bases). The ends were cut back, 3 bases at V and 7 bases at J, with 10 bases in the middle. The CDR3 length is 14 residues. The germline V gene has CDR1 MNHEY and CDR2 SMNVEV (reference sequence). CDR3 in DNA: TGTGCCAGCAGTTTGTCAGGGATCAATTCACCCCTCCACTTT. It yields the protein CASSLSGINSPLHF.

This clone was seen just once. J is TRBJ2-1 and V is TRBV7-9; no clear D. V dropped 6 bases and J dropped 9 bases, with 12 bases sitting between them. The CDR3 totals 12 residues. Germline values: CDR1 SEHNR, CDR2 FQNEAQ (reference sequence). Written as DNA, the CDR3 is TGTGCCAGCAGGTACTCCGGGCTTGAGCAGTTCTTC. Its protein is CASRYSGLEQFF.

The rearrangement joins TRBV6-5 to TRBJ2-1; D is unclear. The V gene's germline CDR1 is MNHEY and CDR2 SVGAGI. V shed 3 bases and J shed 3 bases, with 9 bases lying between them. The CDR3 contains 14 residues. The CDR3 protein is CASSYGPNYNEQFF. The CDR3 DNA reads as TGTGCCAGCAGTTATGGGCCGAACTACAATGAGCAGTTCTTC.

The rearrangement links TRBV4-2 to TRBJ2-1, with 8 positions matching TRBD1. Germline CDR1 and CDR2: LGHNA and YNFKEQ. CDR3 size: 15 residues. The V gene end was trimmed by 2 bases and the J gene end by 4 bases; junction bases not matched to a gene: 4. The CDR3 nucleotides read TGTGCCAGCAGCCAACCCGGACAGGGATACAATGAGCAGTTCTTC. Protein: CASSQPGQGYNEQFF.

The rearrangement links TRBV19 to TRBJ2-7; TRBD1 is a possible D gene (5 bases). The CDR3 has 14 residues. Germline assignment: CDR1 LNHDA and CDR2 SQIVND (reference sequence). Trimming took off 6 bases at V and 2 bases at J, with 14 bases between the two ends. The CDR3 nucleotides are TGTGCCAGTAGAGCAATAGGGGAAACCTACGAGCAGTACTTC. Encoded protein: CASRAIGETYEQYF.

J is TRBJ1-1 and V is TRBV9, with a tentative D call TRBD1 (6 bases). The germline CDR1 and CDR2 sequences are SGDLS and YYNGEE. The CDR3 spans 16 residues. V lost 2 bases and J lost 4, with 18 bases in between. The CDR3 DNA sequence: TGTGCCAGCAGCGTGGATCCGGGACACGCGCTCACTGAAGCTTTCTTT. Protein: CASSVDPGHALTEAFF.

The chain has TRBV4-3 and TRBJ1-4; 10 nucleotides line up with TRBD1. Germline V gives CDR1 LGHNA, CDR2 YSLEER. The CDR3 covers 17 residues. V was pared by 1 base and J by 8 bases, with 10 bases of the junction left unmatched. DNA for the CDR3: TGCGCCAGCAGCCAAGCTCCTGGGGGGACAGGGGACGAAAAACTGTTTTTT. Its protein product is CASSQAPGGTGDEKLFF.